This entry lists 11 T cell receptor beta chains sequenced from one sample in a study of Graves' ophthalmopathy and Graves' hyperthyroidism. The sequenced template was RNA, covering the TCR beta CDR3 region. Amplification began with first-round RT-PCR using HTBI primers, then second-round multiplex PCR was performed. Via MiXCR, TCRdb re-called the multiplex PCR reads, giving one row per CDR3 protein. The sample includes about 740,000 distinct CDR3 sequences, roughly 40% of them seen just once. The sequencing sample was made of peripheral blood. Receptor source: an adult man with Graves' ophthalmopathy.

CDR3 coding DNA: TGTGCCAGCACCCTGGACAGAGCAGTCTACGAGCAGTACTTC. This encodes CASTLDRAVYEQYF. V is TRBV5-4 and J is TRBJ2-7; perhaps TRBD1 as D (6 bases). Germline lookup yields CDR1 SGHNT and CDR2 YYREEE (reference sequence). CDR3 length equals 14 residues. Between the trimmed V and J ends, which lost 6 bases and 3 bases, there was a span of 16 bases.

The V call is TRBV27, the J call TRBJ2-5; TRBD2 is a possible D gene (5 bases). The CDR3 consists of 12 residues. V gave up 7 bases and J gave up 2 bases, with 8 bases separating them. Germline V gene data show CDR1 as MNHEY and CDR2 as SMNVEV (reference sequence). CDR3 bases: TGTGCCAGCAAGGGAGTTCAAGAGACCCAGTACTTC. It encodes CASKGVQETQYF.

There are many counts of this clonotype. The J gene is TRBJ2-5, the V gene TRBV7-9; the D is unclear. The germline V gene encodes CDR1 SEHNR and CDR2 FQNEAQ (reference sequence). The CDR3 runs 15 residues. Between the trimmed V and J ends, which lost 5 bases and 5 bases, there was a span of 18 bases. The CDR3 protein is CASSPSTERRETQYF. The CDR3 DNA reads TGTGCCAGCAGCCCATCGACGGAGCGTCGGGAGACCCAGTACTTC.

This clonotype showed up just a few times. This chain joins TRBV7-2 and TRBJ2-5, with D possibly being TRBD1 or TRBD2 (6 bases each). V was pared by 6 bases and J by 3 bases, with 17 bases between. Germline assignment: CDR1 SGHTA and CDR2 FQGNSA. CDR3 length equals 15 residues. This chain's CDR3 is CASRPSTGAEETQYF. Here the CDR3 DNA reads TGTGCCAGCAGGCCTTCAACGGGGGCGGAAGAGACCCAGTACTTC.

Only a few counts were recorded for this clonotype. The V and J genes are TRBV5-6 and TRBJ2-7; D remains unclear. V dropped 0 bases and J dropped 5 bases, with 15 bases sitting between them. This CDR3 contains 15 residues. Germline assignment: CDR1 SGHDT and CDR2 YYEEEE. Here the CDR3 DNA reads TGTGCCAGCAGCTTGGACCTCGGATTTTCCCACGAGCAGTACTTC. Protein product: CASSLDLGFSHEQYF.

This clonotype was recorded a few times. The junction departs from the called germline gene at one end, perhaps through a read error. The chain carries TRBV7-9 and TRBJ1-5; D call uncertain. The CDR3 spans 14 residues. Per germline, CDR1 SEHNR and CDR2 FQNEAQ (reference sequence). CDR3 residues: CASSSNWVAEPQHF. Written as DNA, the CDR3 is TGCGCCAGCAGCTCCAATTGGGTTGCGGAGCCCCAGCATTTT.

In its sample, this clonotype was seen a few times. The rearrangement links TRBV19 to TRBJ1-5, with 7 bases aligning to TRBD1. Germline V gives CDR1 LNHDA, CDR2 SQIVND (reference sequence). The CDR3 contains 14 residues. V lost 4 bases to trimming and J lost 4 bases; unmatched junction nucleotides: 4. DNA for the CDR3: TGTGCCAGTAGTAAGCCACAGGGGAATCAGCCCCAGCATTTT. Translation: CASSKPQGNQPQHF.

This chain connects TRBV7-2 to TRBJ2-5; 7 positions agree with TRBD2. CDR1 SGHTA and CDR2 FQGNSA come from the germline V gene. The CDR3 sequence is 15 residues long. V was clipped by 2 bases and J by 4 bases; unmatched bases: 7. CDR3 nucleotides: TGTGCCAGCAGCTTAAAAGGTTGGGGGGGAGAGACCCAGTACTTC. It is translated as CASSLKGWGGETQYF.

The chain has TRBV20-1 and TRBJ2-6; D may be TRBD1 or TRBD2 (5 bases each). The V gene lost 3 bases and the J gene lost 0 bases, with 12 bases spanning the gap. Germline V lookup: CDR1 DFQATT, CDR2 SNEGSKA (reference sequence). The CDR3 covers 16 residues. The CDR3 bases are TGCAGTGCTAGGGGGGACCTCATCTCTGGGGCCAACGTCCTGACTTTC. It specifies CSARGDLISGANVLTF.

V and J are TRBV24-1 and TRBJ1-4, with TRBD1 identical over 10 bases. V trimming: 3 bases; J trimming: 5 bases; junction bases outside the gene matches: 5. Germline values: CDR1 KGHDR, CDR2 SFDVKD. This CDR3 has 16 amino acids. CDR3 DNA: TGTGCCACCAGTGATCCAAGGACAGGGGGAAATGAAAAACTGTTTTTT. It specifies CATSDPRTGGNEKLFF.

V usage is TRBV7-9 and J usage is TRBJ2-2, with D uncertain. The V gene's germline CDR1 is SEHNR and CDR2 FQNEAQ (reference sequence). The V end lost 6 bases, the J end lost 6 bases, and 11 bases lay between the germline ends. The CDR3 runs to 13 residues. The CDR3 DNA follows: TGTGCCAGCAGTTTAACCGACCCCGGGGAGCTGTTTTTT. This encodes CASSLTDPGELFF.